The 2 T cell receptor beta chains below come from one sample, sequenced in a study of graft-versus-host responses after intestinal transplantation. Antigen specificity for these receptors is unknown. The protocol was immunoSEQ multiplex PCR, while the TCRdb copy is restricted to in-frame clones and leaves out a portion. The sample consists of nearly 110,000 clones, over 80% of them appearing once. The specimen was unstimulated CD4+ T cells sorted from spleen or lymph node cells, collected before transplant. These receptor sequences come from a human donor who was the organ donor for an intestinal transplant.

The V call is TRBV25-1, the J call TRBJ1-6; 7 bases align to TRBD1. This CDR3 has 15 residues. J gave up 9 bases and V 7 bases, and 12 bases lay outside the gene matches. Germline V gene sequence: CDR1 MGHDK, CDR2 SYGVNS. The CDR3 sequence is CASTRRDSDGSPLHF. The DNA for the CDR3 is TGTGCCAGCACTCGGAGGGACAGTGACGGTTCACCCCTCCACTTT.

The chain recombines TRBV19 with TRBJ1-2, with 7 positions matching TRBD1. Germline CDR1 and CDR2: LNHDA and SQIVND (reference sequence). V lost 5 bases, J lost 4 bases, and 10 bases stayed unmatched. This CDR3 is built from 15 residues. The CDR3 protein is CASSLGDSRSYGYTF. As DNA, the CDR3 is TGTGCCAGTAGTCTAGGGGACAGCCGGTCCTATGGCTACACCTTC. The variable domain in full, completed from reference TRBV19 and TRBJ1-2, reads DGGITQSPKYLFRKEGQNVTLSCEQNLNHDAMYWYRQDPGQGLRLIYYSQIVNDFQKGDIAEGYSVSREKKESFPLTVTSAQKNPTAFYLCASSLGDSRSYGYTFGSGTRLTVV.